The present T cell receptor beta chain was sequenced within a study of blood T cell repertoires in COVID-19. About the study: Spain, Italy and the United States supplied samples that represented acute and convalescent COVID-19. From T cells, B-cell-depleted T cells, or PBMCs came the material, which was cDNA or gDNA.

Sequencing used immunoSEQ multiplex PCR; TCRdb keeps in-frame clones, though not all of them. The sample contains about 110,000 clones, about 82% of which appear only once. V shed 0 bases, J shed 6 bases, and the junction held 2 bases outside the gene matches. CDR3 size: 14 residues. Germline-derived CDR1 and CDR2 are ENHRY and SYGVKD. This receptor was taken from a man of 80 years or more with COVID-19, enrolled during active disease. The sequenced material came from peripheral blood. The chain employs TRBV10-3 and TRBJ2-1; 7 bases agree with TRBD2. CDR3 nucleotides: TGTGCCATCAGTGAGTCTTCTAGCGGCAATGAGCAGTTCTTC. Its protein product is CAISESSSGNEQFF.